This T cell receptor (beta chain) comes out of a study of regulatory T cells in long-lasting Graves disease. Building of the TCR beta libraries involved iRepertoire HTBI primers and Arm-PCR of CDR3 regions. A single record per CDR3 protein comes from TCRdb applying MiXCR to the multiplex PCR reads. The sample carries some 440,000 distinct CDR3 sequences, 20% recorded once. This clonotype appeared many times. The CDR3 covers 10 residues. The germline V gene has CDR1 GTSNPN and CDR2 SVGIG (reference sequence). The V end lost 7 bases, the J end lost 14 bases, and 17 bases lay between the germline ends. The time point here: persistent/refractory GD, antithyroid drugs over 5 years with positive TRAb. PBMC RNA served as the TCR library source.

The source is a female donor with Graves disease. Material: peripheral blood mononuclear cells (PBMCs), obtained when the disease was refractory, from a patient treated with antithyroid drugs. This rearrangement joins TRBV30 to TRBJ1-2; D is unclear. The CDR3 DNA follows: TGTGCCTCCCGACGGCCCTTTTTGACCTTC. This codes for CASRRPFLTF.